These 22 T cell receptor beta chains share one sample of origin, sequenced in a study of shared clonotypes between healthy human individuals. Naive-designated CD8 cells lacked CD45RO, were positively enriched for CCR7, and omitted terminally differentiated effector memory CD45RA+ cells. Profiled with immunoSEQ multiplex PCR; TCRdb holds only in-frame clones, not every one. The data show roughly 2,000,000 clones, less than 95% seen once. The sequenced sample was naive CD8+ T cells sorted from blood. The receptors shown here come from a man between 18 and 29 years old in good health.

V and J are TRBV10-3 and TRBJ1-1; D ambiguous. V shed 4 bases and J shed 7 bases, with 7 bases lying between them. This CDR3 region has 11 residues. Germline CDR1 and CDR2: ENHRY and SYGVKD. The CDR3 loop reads CAISGAGEAFF. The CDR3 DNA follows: TGTGCCATCAGTGGGGCGGGTGAAGCTTTCTTT.

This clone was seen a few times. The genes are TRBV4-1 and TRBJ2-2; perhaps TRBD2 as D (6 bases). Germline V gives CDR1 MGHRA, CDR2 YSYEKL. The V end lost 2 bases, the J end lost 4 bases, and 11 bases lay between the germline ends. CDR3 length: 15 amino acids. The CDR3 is CASSQSLASTGELFF. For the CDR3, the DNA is TGCGCCAGCAGCCAAAGTCTAGCGTCCACCGGGGAGCTGTTTTTT.

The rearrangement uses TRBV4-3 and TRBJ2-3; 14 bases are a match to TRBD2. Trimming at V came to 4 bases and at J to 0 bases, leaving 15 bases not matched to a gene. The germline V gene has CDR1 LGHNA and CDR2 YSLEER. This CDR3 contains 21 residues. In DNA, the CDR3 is TGCGCCAGCAGCCCCAGCCCCCTTCTGACTAGCGGGGGGGGGAGCACAGATACGCAGTATTTT. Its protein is CASSPSPLLTSGGGSTDTQYF.

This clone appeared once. The CDR3 DNA reads TGTGCCAGCAGCTTAACAGGCAGGGCAACTGAAGCTTTCTTT. This sequence encodes CASSLTGRATEAFF. The J gene is TRBJ1-1, the V gene TRBV7-2; the D gene is possibly TRBD1 (5 bases). This CDR3 is 14 amino acids long. V was cut by 2 bases and J by 5 bases, with 12 bases left in between. Germline values: CDR1 SGHTA, CDR2 FQGNSA.

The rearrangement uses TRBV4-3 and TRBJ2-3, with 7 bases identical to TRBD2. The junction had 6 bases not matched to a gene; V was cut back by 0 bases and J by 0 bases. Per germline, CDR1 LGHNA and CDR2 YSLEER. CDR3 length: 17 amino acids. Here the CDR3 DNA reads TGCGCCAGCAGCCAAGAGGCTAGCGGCCTTAGCACAGATACGCAGTATTTT. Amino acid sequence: CASSQEASGLSTDTQYF.

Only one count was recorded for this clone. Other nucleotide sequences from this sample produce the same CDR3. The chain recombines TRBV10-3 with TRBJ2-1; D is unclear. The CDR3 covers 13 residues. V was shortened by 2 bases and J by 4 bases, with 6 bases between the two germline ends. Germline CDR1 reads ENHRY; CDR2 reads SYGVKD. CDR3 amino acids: CAISEGEYNEQFF. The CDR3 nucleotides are TGTGCCATCAGTGAGGGAGAATACAATGAGCAGTTCTTC.

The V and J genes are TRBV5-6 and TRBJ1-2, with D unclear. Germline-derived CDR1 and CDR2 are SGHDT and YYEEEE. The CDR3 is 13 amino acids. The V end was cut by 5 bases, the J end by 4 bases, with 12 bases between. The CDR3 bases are TGTGCCAGCAGTGGTGCGGCCATCTATGGCTACACCTTC. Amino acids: CASSGAAIYGYTF.

Written as DNA, the CDR3 is TGTGCCAGCAGGGAGGGACTCTTGAACACCGGGGAGCTGTTTTTT. The encoded protein is CASREGLLNTGELFF. The genes are TRBV6-5 and TRBJ2-2; weak D call: TRBD2 (6 bases). V lost 6 bases and J 1 base, leaving 12 bases between the germline ends. The CDR3 covers 15 residues. Germline CDR1 is MNHEY and CDR2 is SVGAGI.

The CDR3 nucleotides are TGTGCCAGCAGCGTAGGACCGGGAAATACGTACAATGAGCAGTTCTTC. This codes for CASSVGPGNTYNEQFF. The rearrangement uses TRBV9 and TRBJ2-1; tentatively, D is TRBD2 (5 bases). The germline V and J ends were trimmed by 0 bases and 4 bases, with 14 bases remaining between them. Germline values: CDR1 SGDLS, CDR2 YYNGEE. The CDR3 length is 16 residues.

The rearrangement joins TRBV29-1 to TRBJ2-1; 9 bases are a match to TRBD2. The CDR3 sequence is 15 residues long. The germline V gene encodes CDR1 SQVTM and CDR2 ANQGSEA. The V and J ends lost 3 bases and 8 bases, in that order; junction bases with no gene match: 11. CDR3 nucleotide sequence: TGCAGCGTTGATTATCGGGCGGGAGGGCCTTATGAGCAGTTCTTC. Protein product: CSVDYRAGGPYEQFF.

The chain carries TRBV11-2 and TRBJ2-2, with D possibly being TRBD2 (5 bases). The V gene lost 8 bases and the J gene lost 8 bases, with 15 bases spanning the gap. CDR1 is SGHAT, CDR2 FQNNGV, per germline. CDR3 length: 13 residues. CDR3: CASRTGIFGELFF. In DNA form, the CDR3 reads TGTGCCAGCCGGACGGGAATATTTGGGGAGCTGTTTTTT.

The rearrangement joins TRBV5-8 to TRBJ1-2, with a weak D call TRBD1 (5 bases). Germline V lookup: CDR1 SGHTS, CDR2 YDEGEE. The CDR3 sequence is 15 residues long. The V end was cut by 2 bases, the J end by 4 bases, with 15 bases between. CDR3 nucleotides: TGTGCCAGCAGCTTCAGACAGAGCTTCATCTATGGCTACACCTTC. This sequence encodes CASSFRQSFIYGYTF. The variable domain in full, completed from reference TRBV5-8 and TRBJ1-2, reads EAGVTQSPTHLIKTRGQQATLRCSPISGHTSVYWYQQALGLGLQFLLWYDEGEERNRGNFPPRFSGRQFPNYSSELNVNALELEDSALYLCASSFRQSFIYGYTFGSGTRLTVV.

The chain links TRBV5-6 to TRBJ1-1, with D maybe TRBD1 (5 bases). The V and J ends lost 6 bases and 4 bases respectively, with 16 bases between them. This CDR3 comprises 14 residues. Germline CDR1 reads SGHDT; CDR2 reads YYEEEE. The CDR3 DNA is TGTGCCAGCACCGACGGGGGGGTGGGCACTGAAGCTTTCTTT. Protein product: CASTDGGVGTEAFF.

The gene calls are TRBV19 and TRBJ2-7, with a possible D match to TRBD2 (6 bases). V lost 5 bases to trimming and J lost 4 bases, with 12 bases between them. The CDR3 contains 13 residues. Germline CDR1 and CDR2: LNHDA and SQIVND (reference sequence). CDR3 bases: TGTGCCAGTAGTGAGGGACTTTTTTACGAGCAGTACTTC. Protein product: CASSEGLFYEQYF. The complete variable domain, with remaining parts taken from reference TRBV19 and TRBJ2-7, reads DGGITQSPKYLFRKEGQNVTLSCEQNLNHDAMYWYRQDPGQGLRLIYYSQIVNDFQKGDIAEGYSVSREKKESFPLTVTSAQKNPTAFYLCASSEGLFYEQYFGPGTRLTVT.

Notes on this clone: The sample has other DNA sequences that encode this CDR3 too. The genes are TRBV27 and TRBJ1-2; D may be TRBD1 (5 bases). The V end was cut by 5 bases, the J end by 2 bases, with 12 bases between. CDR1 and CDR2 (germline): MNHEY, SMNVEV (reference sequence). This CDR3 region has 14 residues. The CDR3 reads CASSPSWGNYGYTF. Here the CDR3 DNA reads TGTGCCAGCAGTCCCAGTTGGGGGAACTATGGCTACACCTTC.

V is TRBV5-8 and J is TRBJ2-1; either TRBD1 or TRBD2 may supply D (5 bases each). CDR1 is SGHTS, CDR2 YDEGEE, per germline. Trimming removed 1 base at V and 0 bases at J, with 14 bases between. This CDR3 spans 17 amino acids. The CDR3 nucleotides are TGTGCCAGCAGCTTGAAACACTCAGGGACCTCCTACAATGAGCAGTTCTTC. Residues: CASSLKHSGTSYNEQFF.

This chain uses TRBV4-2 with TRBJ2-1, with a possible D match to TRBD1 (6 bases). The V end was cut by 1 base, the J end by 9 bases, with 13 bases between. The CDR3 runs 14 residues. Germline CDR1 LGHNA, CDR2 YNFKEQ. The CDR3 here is CASSQGPGELEQFF. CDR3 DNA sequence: TGTGCCAGCAGCCAAGGCCCAGGGGAACTTGAGCAGTTCTTC.

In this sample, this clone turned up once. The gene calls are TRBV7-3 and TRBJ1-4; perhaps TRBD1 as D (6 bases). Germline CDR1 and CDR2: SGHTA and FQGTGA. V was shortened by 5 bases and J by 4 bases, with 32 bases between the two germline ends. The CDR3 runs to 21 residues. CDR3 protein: CASSPNLDKPTGGGNNEKLFF. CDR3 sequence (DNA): TGTGCCAGCAGCCCTAACCTCGACAAGCCCACGGGAGGGGGAAATAATGAAAAACTGTTTTTT.

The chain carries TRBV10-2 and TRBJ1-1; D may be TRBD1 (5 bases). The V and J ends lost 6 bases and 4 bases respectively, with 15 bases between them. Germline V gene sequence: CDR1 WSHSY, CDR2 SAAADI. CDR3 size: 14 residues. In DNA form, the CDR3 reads TGCGCCAGCAGCCTACAGGACGGGGGCACTGAAGCTTTCTTT. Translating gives CASSLQDGGTEAFF.

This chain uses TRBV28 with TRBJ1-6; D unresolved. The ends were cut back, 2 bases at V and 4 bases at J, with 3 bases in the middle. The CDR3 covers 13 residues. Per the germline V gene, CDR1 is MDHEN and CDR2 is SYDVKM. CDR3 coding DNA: TGTGCCAGCAGTTTAATGTATAATTCACCCCTCCACTTT. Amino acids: CASSLMYNSPLHF.

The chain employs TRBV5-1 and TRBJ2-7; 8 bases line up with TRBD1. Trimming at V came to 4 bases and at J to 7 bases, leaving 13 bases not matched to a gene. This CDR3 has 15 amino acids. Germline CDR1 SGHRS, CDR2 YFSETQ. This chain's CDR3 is CASSPRTGFLWEQYF. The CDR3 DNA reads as TGCGCCAGCAGCCCCCGGACAGGGTTCCTTTGGGAGCAGTACTTC.

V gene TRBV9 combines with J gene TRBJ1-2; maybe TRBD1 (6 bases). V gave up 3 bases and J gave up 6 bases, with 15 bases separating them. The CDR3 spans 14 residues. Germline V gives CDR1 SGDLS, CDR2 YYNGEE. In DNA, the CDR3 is TGTGCCAGCAGCGAGGGGGGTCGTGGGAATGGCTACACCTTC. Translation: CASSEGGRGNGYTF.